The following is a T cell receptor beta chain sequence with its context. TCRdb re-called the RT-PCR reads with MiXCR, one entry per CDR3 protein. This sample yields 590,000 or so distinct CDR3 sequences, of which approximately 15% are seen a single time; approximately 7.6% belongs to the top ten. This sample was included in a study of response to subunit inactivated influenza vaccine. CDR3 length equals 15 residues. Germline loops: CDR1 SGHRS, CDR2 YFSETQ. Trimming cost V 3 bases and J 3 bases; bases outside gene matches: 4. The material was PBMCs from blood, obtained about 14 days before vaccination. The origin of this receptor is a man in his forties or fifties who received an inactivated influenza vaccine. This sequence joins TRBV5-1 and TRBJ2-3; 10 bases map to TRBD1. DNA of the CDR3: TGCGCCAGCAGCTGGGGGACAGGGGATACAGATACGCAGTATTTT. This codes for CASSWGTGDTDTQYF.